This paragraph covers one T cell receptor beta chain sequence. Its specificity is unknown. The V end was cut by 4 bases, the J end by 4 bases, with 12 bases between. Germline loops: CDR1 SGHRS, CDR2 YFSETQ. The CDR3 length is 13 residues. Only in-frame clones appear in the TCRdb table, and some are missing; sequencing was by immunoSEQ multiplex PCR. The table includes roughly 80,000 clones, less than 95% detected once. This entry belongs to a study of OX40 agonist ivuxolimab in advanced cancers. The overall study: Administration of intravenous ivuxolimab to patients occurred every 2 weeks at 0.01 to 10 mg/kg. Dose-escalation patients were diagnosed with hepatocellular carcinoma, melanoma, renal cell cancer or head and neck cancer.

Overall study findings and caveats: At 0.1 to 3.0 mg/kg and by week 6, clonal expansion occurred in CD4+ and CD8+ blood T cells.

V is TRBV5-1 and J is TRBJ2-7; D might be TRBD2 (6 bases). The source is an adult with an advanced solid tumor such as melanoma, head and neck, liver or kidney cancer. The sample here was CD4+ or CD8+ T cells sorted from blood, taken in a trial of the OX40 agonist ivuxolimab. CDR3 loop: CASSPGGRYEQYF. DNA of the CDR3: TGCGCCAGCAGCCCCGGAGGGCGGTACGAGCAGTACTTC.